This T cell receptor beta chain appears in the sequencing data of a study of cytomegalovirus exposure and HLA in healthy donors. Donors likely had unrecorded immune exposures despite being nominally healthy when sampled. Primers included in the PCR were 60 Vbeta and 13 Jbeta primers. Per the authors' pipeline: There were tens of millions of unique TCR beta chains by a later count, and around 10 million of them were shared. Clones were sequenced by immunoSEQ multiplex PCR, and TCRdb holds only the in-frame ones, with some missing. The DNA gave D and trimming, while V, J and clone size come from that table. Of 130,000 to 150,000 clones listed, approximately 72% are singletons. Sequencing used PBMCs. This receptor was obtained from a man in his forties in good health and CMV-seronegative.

DNA for the CDR3: TGTGCCAGCAGCTTCAGGGGGATTAACACCGGGGAGCTGTTTTTT. This gives the protein CASSFRGINTGELFF. The chain links TRBV7-8 to TRBJ2-2, with 7 nucleotides matching TRBD1. Trimming at V came to 3 bases and at J to 2 bases, leaving 3 bases not matched to a gene. The CDR3 runs 15 residues. The germline V gene encodes CDR1 SGHVS and CDR2 FQNEAQ.